This T cell receptor beta chain came from a study of cytomegalovirus exposure and HLA in healthy donors. This clone has a handful of counts. V lost 3 bases to trimming and J lost 3 bases; unmatched junction nucleotides: 3. The CDR3 has 15 amino acids. Germline-derived CDR1 and CDR2 are SGHNT and YYREEE (reference sequence). PCR used 60 Vbeta primers and 13 Jbeta primers. Data came from immunoSEQ multiplex PCR; TCRdb stores just in-frame clones and leaves some out. The sample holds 150,000 or so clones, approximately 80% seen once. The chain carries TRBV5-4 and TRBJ2-3; TRBD1 aligns across 11 bases. The source is a woman aged 40 to 50 in good health and CMV-seronegative. Sequenced: PBMCs. CDR3 nucleotides: TGTGCCAGCAGCTCCGGACAGGGGGCTACAGATACGCAGTATTTT. Translated: CASSSGQGATDTQYF.